The next 17 T cell receptor beta chains were all read from a single sample in a study of identical twins. TCRdb processed the 5' RACE reads anew with MiXCR; each CDR3 protein has one entry. The table shows about 890,000 distinct CDR3 sequences, with 12% occurring only once. These same data were also listed under a study on yellow fever vaccine responses in identical twins.

Sequenced: PBMCs. These receptors came from a woman younger than 30 in good health.

The V and J genes are TRBV2 and TRBJ1-5, with TRBD1 matching 9 bases. Trimming at V came to 2 bases and at J to 6 bases, leaving 8 bases not matched to a gene. This CDR3 is built from 16 residues. Germline CDR1 is SNHLY and CDR2 is FYNNEI. CDR3 sequence reads: CASSEPGQGFLQPQHF. CDR3 DNA sequence: TGTGCCAGCAGTGAACCGGGACAGGGTTTTCTTCAGCCCCAGCATTTT.

This clonotype has at least ten counts. The chain joins TRBV29-1 to TRBJ1-5; the match to TRBD1 covers 10 bases. The CDR3 sequence is 13 residues long. The germline V gene has CDR1 SQVTM and CDR2 ANQGSEA. With 6 bases clipped from V and 2 bases from J, the junction kept 1 base outside the gene matches. The CDR3 coding sequence is TGCAGCGTAGGACAGGGGGGCAATCAGCCCCAGCATTTT. Translating gives CSVGQGGNQPQHF.

This clonotype was detected many times. The chain recombines TRBV12-3 or TRBV12-4 with TRBJ1-1, with unresolved D. With 5 bases removed from V and 2 bases from J, the gap between germline ends came to 9 bases. This CDR3 comprises 13 residues. DNA for the CDR3: TGTGCCAGCAGTGGGATGCGTAACACTGAAGCTTTCTTT. It encodes CASSGMRNTEAFF.

The CDR3 protein is CASNPALAGPAEQFF. CDR3 DNA sequence: TGCGCCAGCAACCCGGCACTAGCGGGACCCGCAGAGCAGTTCTTC. The V gene is TRBV5-1, the J gene TRBJ2-1, with 10 bases identical to TRBD2. CDR1 is SGHRS and CDR2 is YFSETQ in the germline V gene. Trimming at V came to 6 bases and at J to 10 bases, leaving 13 bases not matched to a gene. This CDR3 is built from 15 residues.

CDR3 loop: CSARTESGTGELFF. The CDR3, as DNA: TGCAGTGCTAGAACGGAGAGCGGCACCGGGGAGCTGTTTTTT. The V gene is TRBV20-1, the J gene TRBJ2-2; D is possibly TRBD2 (5 bases). Trimming took off 2 bases at V and 4 bases at J, with 11 bases between the two ends. Germline V lookup: CDR1 DFQATT, CDR2 SNEGSKA (reference sequence). The CDR3 consists of 14 residues.

The rearrangement uses TRBV29-1 and TRBJ2-5; D possibly corresponds to TRBD1 (6 bases). The V and J ends lost 7 bases and 3 bases respectively, with 15 bases between them. Germline CDR1 is SQVTM and CDR2 is ANQGSEA. The CDR3 is made up of 13 amino acids. CDR3 sequence: CSAEDSPKETQYF. The CDR3 DNA sequence: TGCAGCGCCGAGGACAGTCCGAAAGAGACCCAGTACTTC.

The sample holds a few counts of this clonotype. The chain has TRBV2 and TRBJ2-3; tentatively, D is TRBD2 (6 bases). Germline CDR1 and CDR2: SNHLY and FYNNEI. V lost 10 bases, J lost 2 bases, and 16 bases lay in between. The CDR3 is made up of 14 amino acids. CDR3 coding DNA: TGTGCCACCCTGAGGGGACTCCCCACAGATACGCAGTATTTT. It is translated as CATLRGLPTDTQYF. The full variable domain, its missing parts supplied by reference TRBV2 and TRBJ2-3, is EPEVTQTPSHQVTQMGQEVILRCVPISNHLYFYWYRQILGQKVEFLVSFYNNEISEKSEIFDDQFSVERPDGSNFTLKIRSTKLEDSAMYFCATLRGLPTDTQYFGPGTRLTVL.

This clonotype has ten or more counts. The genes are TRBV6-5 and TRBJ2-7; D possibly corresponds to TRBD2 (6 bases). Germline assignment: CDR1 MNHEY and CDR2 SVGAGI. Trimming removed 2 bases at V and 0 bases at J, with 8 bases between. The CDR3 sequence is 14 residues long. CDR3 sequence reads: CASSYDGSSYEQYV. CDR3 nucleotide sequence: TGTGCCAGCAGTTACGACGGGAGCTCCTACGAGCAGTACGTC.

This clonotype was detected a few times. The V gene is TRBV5-1, the J gene TRBJ2-1, with 12 bases fitting TRBD2. Germline CDR1 SGHRS, CDR2 YFSETQ. Trimming cost V 3 bases and J 6 bases; bases outside gene matches: 10. The CDR3 has 17 residues. Here the CDR3 reads CASSWDPTSGGINEQFF. CDR3 coding DNA: TGCGCCAGCAGCTGGGACCCGACTAGCGGGGGAATCAATGAGCAGTTCTTC. The full variable domain, with the rest looked up from reference TRBV5-1 and TRBJ2-1, is KAGVTQTPRYLIKTRGQQVTLSCSPISGHRSVSWYQQTPGQGLQFLFEYFSETQRNKGNFPGRFSGRQFSNSRSEMNVSTLELGDSALYLCASSWDPTSGGINEQFFGPGTRLTVL.

This clonotype was detected only a few times. The chain couples TRBV7-8 to TRBJ2-6, with D possibly being TRBD2 (5 bases). V lost 1 base and J lost 0, with 13 bases in between. CDR1 is SGHVS, CDR2 FQNEAQ, per germline. The CDR3 extends over 18 amino acids. CDR3 protein: CASSLVWRPDSGANVLTF. As DNA, the CDR3 is TGTGCCAGCAGCTTAGTTTGGAGGCCCGACTCTGGGGCCAACGTCCTGACTTTC.

This clonotype was seen a handful of times. This chain joins TRBV5-5 and TRBJ2-3; 10 nucleotides line up with TRBD1. The J segment lost 3 bases and the V segment lost 2 bases, leaving 12 bases of the junction unmatched. The CDR3 has 18 residues. Germline V gene data show CDR1 as SGHKS and CDR2 as YYEKEE (reference sequence). CDR3 amino acids: CASSFDRGRGRVTDTQYF. The DNA for the CDR3 is TGTGCCAGCAGCTTCGACAGGGGGCGAGGTCGTGTTACAGATACGCAGTATTTT.

This clonotype was seen ten or more times. The chain uses TRBV4-1 and TRBJ1-6; D may be TRBD1 (5 bases). The CDR3 runs to 17 residues. Trimming shortened V by 1 base and J by 2 bases, and 12 bases separated the two germline ends. Looked up from germline, CDR1 is MGHRA and CDR2 is YSYEKL. As DNA, the CDR3 is TGCGCCAGCAGCCAAGGCTCAGGGAGGACCTATAATTCACCCCTCCACTTT. This gives the protein CASSQGSGRTYNSPLHF.

This clonotype was counted a few times. J is TRBJ2-1 and V is TRBV20-1; 7 bases align to TRBD2. Germline CDR1 DFQATT, CDR2 SNEGSKA (reference sequence). The CDR3 is 12 amino acids. After removal of 3 bases from V and 8 bases from J, the junction contained 4 bases not matched to a gene. CDR3 coding DNA: TGCAGTGCTAGTCCCCTAGCGGATGAGCAGTTCTTC. Residues: CSASPLADEQFF.

In its sample, this clonotype was seen a few times. V usage is TRBV5-1 and J usage is TRBJ2-3; TRBD2 matches at 9 bases. After removal of 6 bases from V and 4 bases from J, the junction contained 18 bases not matched to a gene. Per the germline V gene, CDR1 is SGHRS and CDR2 is YFSETQ. The CDR3 has 18 amino acids. The CDR3 coding sequence is TGCGCCAGCACAACTTGGGGTAGCGGGAGTCGTGAGGCAGATACGCAGTATTTT. Translation: CASTTWGSGSREADTQYF.

This chain connects TRBV6-1 to TRBJ1-2, with D perhaps matching TRBD1 (6 bases). CDR1 and CDR2 (germline): MNHNS, SASEGT. This CDR3 comprises 16 residues. V lost 5 bases and J lost 8, with 24 bases in between. The CDR3 DNA follows: TGTGCCAGCAGTACATCCCTACAGGCAGGGGCCTGGGGCTACACCTTC. Encoded protein: CASSTSLQAGAWGYTF.

This clonotype occurred a few times. This chain joins TRBV7-9 and TRBJ2-7; no clear D. Trimming cost V 7 bases and J 3 bases, with 10 bases left between them. The CDR3 covers 12 residues. Germline V CDR1 and CDR2: SEHNR, FQNEAQ (reference sequence). Here the CDR3 DNA reads TGTGCCAGCACCCAACAAGGCTACGAGCAGTACTTC. Translation gives CASTQQGYEQYF.

The chain recombines TRBV11-2 with TRBJ2-2; the D gene could be TRBD1 or TRBD2 (6 bases each). The CDR3 spans 16 residues. The V end lost 6 bases, the J end lost 7 bases, and 21 bases lay between the germline ends. CDR1 and CDR2 (germline): SGHAT, FQNNGV. CDR3 region: CASRRAFGGLDGELFF. Here the CDR3 DNA reads TGTGCCAGCAGACGTGCCTTCGGGGGCCTGGACGGGGAGCTGTTTTTT.